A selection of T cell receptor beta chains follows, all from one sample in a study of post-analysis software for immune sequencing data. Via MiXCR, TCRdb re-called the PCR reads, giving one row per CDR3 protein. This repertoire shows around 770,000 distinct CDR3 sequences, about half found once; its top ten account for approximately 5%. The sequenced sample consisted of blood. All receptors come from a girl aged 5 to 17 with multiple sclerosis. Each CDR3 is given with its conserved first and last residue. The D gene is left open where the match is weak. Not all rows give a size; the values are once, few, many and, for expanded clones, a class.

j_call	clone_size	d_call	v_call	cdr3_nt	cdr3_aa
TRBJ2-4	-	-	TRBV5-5	TGTGCCAGCAGCTCACAGGGACCCGGGAACATTCAGTACTTC	CASSSQGPGNIQYF
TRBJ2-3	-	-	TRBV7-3	TGTGCCAGCAGCTTATATCCGCCGCCCTCAGATACGCAGTATTTT	CASSLYPPPSDTQYF
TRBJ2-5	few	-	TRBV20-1	TGCAGTGCTACCTTGATGGCTCTAATAGGGGAGACCCAGTACTTC	CSATLMALIGETQYF
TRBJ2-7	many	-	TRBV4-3	TGTGCCAGCAGCCAAGATCGAGGCTACGAGCAGTACTTC	CASSQDRGYEQYF
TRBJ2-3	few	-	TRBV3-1	TGTGCCAGCAGCCAAACACACCCTTCTGGCACAGATACGCAGTATTTT	CASSQTHPSGTDTQYF
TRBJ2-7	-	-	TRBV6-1	TGTGCCAGCAGTGTCACCACGGTCTCCTACGAGCAGTACTTC	CASSVTTVSYEQYF
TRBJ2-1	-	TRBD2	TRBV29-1	TGCAGCGTTGTAGAAGCGGGAGGAAGATCCAATGAGCAGTTCTTC	CSVVEAGGRSNEQFF
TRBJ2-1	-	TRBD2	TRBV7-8	TGTGCCAGCAGTCCGACGGCGGGAGAGTCCTACAATGAGCAGTTCTTC	CASSPTAGESYNEQFF
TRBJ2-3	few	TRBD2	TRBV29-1	TGCAGCGTTGCCGAGACTAGCGGGAGTGCAGATACGCAGTATTTT	CSVAETSGSADTQYF
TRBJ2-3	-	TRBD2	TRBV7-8	TGTGCCAGCAGCCTTCTACCGGGACTAGCGGCCGGTTCAGATACGCAGTATTTT	CASSLLPGLAAGSDTQYF
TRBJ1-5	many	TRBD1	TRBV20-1	TGCAGTGCTAACGGACAGGGGGCCGATCAGCCCCAGCATTTT	CSANGQGADQPQHF
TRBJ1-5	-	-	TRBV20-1	TGCAGTGCCTCTAGAGGTGGTCGGCCCCAGCATTTT	CSASRGGRPQHF
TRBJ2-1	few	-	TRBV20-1	TGCAGTGCTAGAGTTCAAGCCCGGAGGGGCAATGAGCAGTTCTTC	CSARVQARRGNEQFF
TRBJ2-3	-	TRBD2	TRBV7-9	TGTGCCAGCAGCTTAGACAGCGGGATCGCTACGGATACGCAGTATTTT	CASSLDSGIATDTQYF
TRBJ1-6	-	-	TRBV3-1	TGTGCCAGCAGCCAACTGCGGGACACACAGGGATTGGCGTATTCACCCCTCCACTTT	CASSQLRDTQGLAYSPLHF
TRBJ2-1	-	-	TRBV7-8	TGTGCCAGCAGCCCTCCGGGCCCGCATGAGCAGTTCTTC	CASSPPGPHEQFF
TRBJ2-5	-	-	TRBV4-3	TGCGCCAGCAGCCAAGAGCAGGGGCTCGGGGAGACCCAGTACTTC	CASSQEQGLGETQYF
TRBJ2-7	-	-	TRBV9	TGTGCCAGCAGCGTAGGGGGCTTGAGCTCCTACGAGCAGTACTTC	CASSVGGLSSYEQYF
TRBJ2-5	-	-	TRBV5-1	TGCGCCAGCAGCTTTCTGGTGGGGGCGGCCCAAGAGACCCAGTACTTC	CASSFLVGAAQETQYF
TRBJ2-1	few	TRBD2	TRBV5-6	TGTGCCAGCAGCTTGGAGATAGCGGGAGGATCTTGGAGCTCCTACAATGAGCAGTTCTTC	CASSLEIAGGSWSSYNEQFF
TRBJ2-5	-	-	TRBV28	TGTGCCAGCAGTTTTTTATTGAACGGGGAGACCCAGTACTTC	CASSFLLNGETQYF
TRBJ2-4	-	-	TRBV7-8	TGTGCCAGCAGCTTTATGGGGGGCACTCTTGCAGGCAAAAACATTCAGTACTTC	CASSFMGGTLAGKNIQYF
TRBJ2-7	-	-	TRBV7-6	TGTGCCAGCAGCTTAGGGGCTAGCGACTACGAGCAGTACTTC	CASSLGASDYEQYF
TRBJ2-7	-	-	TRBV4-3	TGCGCCAGCAGCCAATCAGGTGGCCAGCAGGCCTACGAGCAGTACTTC	CASSQSGGQQAYEQYF
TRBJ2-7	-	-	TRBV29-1	TGCAGCGCCTTCGAGCAACAGGCGAACTCCTACGAGCAGTACTTC	CSAFEQQANSYEQYF
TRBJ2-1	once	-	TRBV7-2	TGTGCCAGCAGCTTAACGACGGGGAGCCTGTACAATGAGCAGTTCTTC	CASSLTTGSLYNEQFF
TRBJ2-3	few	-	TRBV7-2	TGTGCCAGCAGCTTCTCTGTCCCAGATACGCAGTATTTT	CASSFSVPDTQYF
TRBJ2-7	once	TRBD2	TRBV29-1	TGCAGCGTGACGACTAGCGGGATGGGTGAGCAGTACTTC	CSVTTSGMGEQYF
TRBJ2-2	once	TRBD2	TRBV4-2	TGTGCCAGCAGCCAAGATTTGGCTAGCGGCACCTCCGGGGAGCTGTTTTTT	CASSQDLASGTSGELFF
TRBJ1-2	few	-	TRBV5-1	TGCGCCAGCAGCATGAGTGGCAGCAACTATGGCTACACCTTC	CASSMSGSNYGYTF
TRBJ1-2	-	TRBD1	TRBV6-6	TGTGCCAGCAGCAGCGAGGGACAGGGGATGAAGGACTATGGCTACACCTTC	CASSSEGQGMKDYGYTF
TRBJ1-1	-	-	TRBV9	TGTGCCAGCAGCGAAAGCCCGGACAGAGGCAACACTGAAGCTTTCTTT	CASSESPDRGNTEAFF
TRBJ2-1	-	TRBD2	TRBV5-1	TGCGCCAGCAGCGCTGGACTAGCGGCCGCCTACAATGAGCAGTTCTTC	CASSAGLAAAYNEQFF
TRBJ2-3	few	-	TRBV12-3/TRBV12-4	TGTGCCAGCAGTTTAAACCCTGGCACAGATACGCAGTATTTT	CASSLNPGTDTQYF
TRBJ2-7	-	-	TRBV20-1	TGCAGTGCTAGAGCGTTAGAACAGGGTCCCTACGAGCAGTACTTC	CSARALEQGPYEQYF
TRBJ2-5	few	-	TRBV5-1	TGCGCCAGCAGCTTTGGGCAGCGCGAAGAGACCCAGTACTTC	CASSFGQREETQYF